The rows below give T cell receptor beta chains drawn from one sample of a study of CD8 T cells in ankylosing spondylitis. TCRdb called the 5' RACE reads again in MiXCR, with one record for every CDR3 protein. The profile shows roughly 670,000 distinct CDR3 sequences, roughly 19% of them singletons. The sequenced sample consisted of blood, either unsorted or a sorted T cell fraction (not recorded which). Source of these receptors: a male donor with ankylosing spondylitis. Each CDR3 is given with its conserved first and last residue. D genes are given only for firm matches. Part of the rows lack a size; the others show once, few, many or a class for expanded clones.

V gene: TRBV15
J gene: TRBJ1-4
clone size: .
D gene: .
CDR3 protein: CATSSPGRDGEKLFF
CDR3 DNA: TGTGCCACCAGCAGCCCCGGCAGAGATGGAGAAAAACTGTTTTTT

V gene: TRBV10-3
J gene: TRBJ2-5
clone size: few
D gene: .
CDR3 protein: CAISEGQASQETQYF
CDR3 DNA: TGTGCCATCAGTGAAGGGCAGGCAAGTCAGGAGACCCAGTACTTC

V gene: TRBV12-3/TRBV12-4
J gene: TRBJ2-3
clone size: few
D gene: .
CDR3 protein: CASTPQGAGLGNTQYF
CDR3 DNA: TGTGCCAGCACCCCACAGGGAGCGGGGCTAGGAAATACGCAGTATTTT

V gene: TRBV4-2
J gene: TRBJ2-7
clone size: few
D gene: TRBD2
CDR3 protein: CASSPGGSGRPSAYEQYF
CDR3 DNA: TGTGCCAGCAGCCCCGGGGGTAGCGGGAGGCCTTCCGCTTACGAGCAGTACTTC

V gene: TRBV5-1
J gene: TRBJ1-2
clone size: .
D gene: .
CDR3 protein: CASSVGDHGYTF
CDR3 DNA: TGCGCCAGCAGTGTGGGCGACCATGGCTACACCTTC

V gene: TRBV10-3
J gene: TRBJ2-5
clone size: .
D gene: TRBD1
CDR3 protein: CAISERDREEETQYF
CDR3 DNA: TGTGCCATCAGTGAGCGGGACAGGGAGGAGGAGACCCAGTACTTC

V gene: TRBV12-3/TRBV12-4
J gene: TRBJ2-7
clone size: few
D gene: TRBD1
CDR3 protein: CASRAGTGSYEQYF
CDR3 DNA: TGTGCCAGCCGAGCCGGGACAGGGTCGTACGAGCAGTACTTC

V gene: TRBV28
J gene: TRBJ2-1
clone size: .
D gene: TRBD1
CDR3 protein: CASSFSRQGAGQFF
CDR3 DNA: TGTGCCAGCAGTTTCTCCCGACAGGGAGCAGGACAGTTCTTC

V gene: TRBV6-5
J gene: TRBJ1-1
clone size: few
D gene: .
CDR3 protein: CASSYSQGKAFF
CDR3 DNA: TGTGCCAGCAGTTACTCGCAGGGGAAAGCTTTCTTT

V gene: TRBV20-1
J gene: TRBJ2-1
clone size: .
D gene: .
CDR3 protein: CSARDADRYNEQFF
CDR3 DNA: TGCAGTGCTAGAGACGCCGACCGCTACAATGAGCAGTTCTTC

V gene: TRBV5-6
J gene: TRBJ2-7
clone size: few
D gene: .
CDR3 protein: CASSLRINSYEQYF
CDR3 DNA: TGTGCCAGCAGCTTGCGCATAAACTCCTACGAGCAGTACTTC

V gene: TRBV19
J gene: TRBJ2-5
clone size: .
D gene: .
CDR3 protein: CASSSRDEETQYF
CDR3 DNA: TGTGCCAGTAGTAGCCGGGACGAAGAGACCCAGTACTTC

V gene: TRBV12-3/TRBV12-4
J gene: TRBJ1-1
clone size: many
D gene: TRBD1
CDR3 protein: CASSLGQGAEAFF
CDR3 DNA: TGTGCCAGCAGTTTAGGACAGGGCGCTGAAGCTTTCTTT

V gene: TRBV12-3/TRBV12-4
J gene: TRBJ1-1
clone size: few
D gene: .
CDR3 protein: CASSTTGPEGAFF
CDR3 DNA: TGTGCCAGCAGTACAACAGGGCCAGAAGGAGCTTTCTTT

V gene: TRBV7-8
J gene: TRBJ2-7
clone size: few
D gene: TRBD1
CDR3 protein: CASSFGIGTATYEQYF
CDR3 DNA: TGTGCCAGCAGCTTCGGTATCGGGACAGCCACCTACGAGCAGTACTTC

V gene: TRBV24-1
J gene: TRBJ2-2
clone size: few
D gene: TRBD2
CDR3 protein: CATSDVAFAGTSGSNTGELFF
CDR3 DNA: TGTGCCACCAGTGATGTTGCTTTTGCCGGGACTAGCGGATCTAACACCGGGGAGCTGTTTTTT

V gene: TRBV28
J gene: TRBJ2-5
clone size: few
D gene: TRBD1
CDR3 protein: CASSPGQASRETQYF
CDR3 DNA: TGTGCCAGCAGCCCGGGACAGGCCAGTCGAGAGACCCAGTACTTC

V gene: TRBV10-3
J gene: TRBJ2-5
clone size: .
D gene: .
CDR3 protein: CAISGGNQETQYF
CDR3 DNA: TGTGCCATCAGCGGGGGAAACCAAGAGACCCAGTACTTC

V gene: TRBV12-3/TRBV12-4
J gene: TRBJ2-3
clone size: .
D gene: TRBD1
CDR3 protein: CASSSPTGDGIDTQYF
CDR3 DNA: TGTGCCAGCAGTTCACCGACAGGGGATGGGATAGATACGCAGTATTTT

V gene: TRBV6-1
J gene: TRBJ1-1
clone size: few
D gene: TRBD1
CDR3 protein: CASRPPRTGTTEAFF
CDR3 DNA: TGTGCCAGCAGACCTCCGCGGACAGGGACCACTGAAGCTTTCTTT

V gene: TRBV12-3/TRBV12-4
J gene: TRBJ2-2
clone size: many
D gene: TRBD2
CDR3 protein: CASLRGRNTGELFF
CDR3 DNA: TGTGCCAGCCTCCGCGGGAGGAACACCGGGGAGCTGTTTTTT

V gene: TRBV6-2/TRBV6-3
J gene: TRBJ1-1
clone size: .
D gene: .
CDR3 protein: CASKDPQGYSEAFF
CDR3 DNA: TGTGCCAGCAAAGACCCCCAGGGTTATTCTGAAGCTTTCTTT

V gene: TRBV29-1
J gene: TRBJ2-1
clone size: .
D gene: TRBD2
CDR3 protein: CSVGTSGSSYNEQFF
CDR3 DNA: TGCAGCGTCGGGACTAGCGGGAGCTCCTACAATGAGCAGTTCTTC

V gene: TRBV12-3/TRBV12-4
J gene: TRBJ2-2
clone size: many
D gene: .
CDR3 protein: CASSLGNGELFF
CDR3 DNA: TGTGCCAGCAGTTTAGGGAACGGGGAGCTGTTTTTT

V gene: TRBV6-2/TRBV6-3
J gene: TRBJ2-1
clone size: .
D gene: .
CDR3 protein: CASCPRNNEQFF
CDR3 DNA: TGTGCCAGTTGCCCTAGGAACAATGAGCAGTTCTTC

V gene: TRBV7-2
J gene: TRBJ2-5
clone size: .
D gene: .
CDR3 protein: CASSLSGPARWETQYF
CDR3 DNA: TGTGCCAGCAGCTTATCGGGACCAGCGCGTTGGGAGACCCAGTACTTC

V gene: TRBV4-1
J gene: TRBJ2-2
clone size: .
D gene: .
CDR3 protein: CASSIWGGGLNTGELFF
CDR3 DNA: TGCGCCAGCAGCATATGGGGGGGGGGCCTGAACACCGGGGAGCTGTTTTTT

V gene: TRBV27
J gene: TRBJ2-7
clone size: many
D gene: .
CDR3 protein: CASSLRGQGYFYEQYF
CDR3 DNA: TGTGCCAGCAGTTTAAGAGGTCAGGGGTATTTCTACGAGCAGTACTTC

V gene: TRBV11-2
J gene: TRBJ1-3
clone size: .
D gene: .
CDR3 protein: CASSLLADLSGNTIYF
CDR3 DNA: TGTGCCAGCAGCTTATTGGCGGATCTCTCTGGAAACACCATATATTTT

V gene: TRBV27
J gene: TRBJ2-2
clone size: many
D gene: TRBD1
CDR3 protein: CASSFRIGTGKTGELFF
CDR3 DNA: TGTGCCAGCAGTTTTAGGATCGGGACAGGGAAAACCGGGGAGCTGTTTTTT